This T cell receptor beta chain comes out of a study of response to subunit inactivated influenza vaccine (dated by TCRdb to 2016 to 2018). With respect to the entire study: Deep quantitative T cell receptor repertoire profiling was used in the study to track responses to a trivalent subunit inactivated influenza vaccine.

The investigation overall reported the following: According to the authors, only a limited number of new T cells may be recruited by each seasonal influenza vaccination.

The CDR3, cysteine through phenylalanine, is 17 amino acids long. CDR3 DNA is the only sequence kept; it has 51 bases, read in frame from the first base. CDR1 and CDR2 (LNHNV, YYDKDF) derive from the germline V gene (reference sequence). Relative to germline, V is missing 0 bases and J is missing 7 bases, with 12 bases of the junction outside any gene match. With regard to this clonotype: Its cognate antigen has yet to be identified. No base quality values were provided; no much bigger clone lies one nucleotide off.

The library relied on RT-PCR. The sample was run on an Illumina HiSeq 2500. The public reads were reprocessed in TCRdb via fastp at Q25 and MiXCR, keeping in-frame beta chains. All rows with the same CDR3 protein become a single entry with the most common DNA and genes. The sample records more than 150,000 distinct CDR3 sequences, around 8.8% of which are singletons. Clones ranked in the top ten supply approximately 10% of the sample. The receptor comes from a man aged 50-60 years who received an inactivated influenza vaccine. Donor details come from another sample of the same person, matched by shared clones. Recombination joined TRBV15 with TRBJ2-1, with 7 bases aligning to TRBD2. This specimen was non-naive T cells sorted from PBMCs, taken on the day of vaccination. Interpreted using the paper, the cell subset or site label stands for: memory T cell fraction. The CDR3 is CATSRDLRRERTNEQFF. The DNA is as follows: TGTGCCACCAGCAGAGATCTTAGGCGGGAGAGGACGAATGAGCAGTTCTTC.